Listed below are T cell receptor beta chains from one sample, sequenced in a study of T cell changes during pregnancy in multiple sclerosis. Profiling relied on immunoSEQ multiplex PCR, and the TCRdb table lists in-frame clones only, not all of them. The repertoire holds roughly 61,000 clones, with roughly 93% as singletons. Source: peripheral blood, taken after pregnancy. The source of these receptors is a female donor with multiple sclerosis, enrolled in a pregnancy study. Both conserved end residues are part of each CDR3. D genes are given only for firm matches. Size values are once, few and many counts, or a class for expanded clones, and some rows have none.

len: 13; j_gene: TRBJ2-7; v_gene: TRBV27; d_gene: NA; abundance: NA; CDR3aa: CASSLSQGYEQYF; CDR3nt: TGTGCCAGCAGTTTATCCCAGGGGTACGAGCAGTACTTC
len: 15; j_gene: TRBJ2-1; v_gene: TRBV4-3; d_gene: TRBD2; abundance: few; CDR3aa: CASSRGLAEYNEQFF; CDR3nt: TGCGCCAGCAGCCGTGGACTAGCGGAATACAATGAGCAGTTCTTC
len: 18; j_gene: TRBJ2-3; v_gene: TRBV5-1; d_gene: TRBD2; abundance: NA; CDR3aa: CASRAGTSGFFGTDTQYF; CDR3nt: TGCGCCAGCAGGGCCGGGACTAGCGGGTTTTTCGGCACAGATACGCAGTATTTT
len: 16; j_gene: TRBJ2-2; v_gene: TRBV5-1; d_gene: TRBD2; abundance: NA; CDR3aa: CASSLVGLENTGELFF; CDR3nt: TGCGCCAGCAGCTTGGTGGGACTAGAGAACACCGGGGAGCTGTTTTTT
len: 17; j_gene: TRBJ2-3; v_gene: TRBV19; d_gene: TRBD2; abundance: once; CDR3aa: CASSIASLAGGSDTQYF; CDR3nt: TGTGCCAGTAGTATAGCTTCCCTAGCGGGAGGTTCAGATACGCAGTATTTT
len: 16; j_gene: TRBJ2-4; v_gene: TRBV18; d_gene: TRBD1; abundance: once; CDR3aa: CASSPNRGLAKNIQYF; CDR3nt: TGTGCCAGCTCACCAAACAGGGGCCTAGCCAAAAACATTCAGTACTTC
len: 13; j_gene: TRBJ2-7; v_gene: TRBV5-4; d_gene: TRBD1; abundance: NA; CDR3aa: CASSPRDRDEQYF; CDR3nt: TGTGCCAGCAGCCCCCGGGACAGGGACGAGCAGTACTTC
len: 16; j_gene: TRBJ2-4; v_gene: TRBV9; d_gene: NA; abundance: NA; CDR3aa: CASSVTGGRDANIQYF; CDR3nt: TGTGCCAGCAGCGTAACTGGGGGCCGGGACGCAAACATTCAGTACTTC
len: 14; j_gene: TRBJ2-7; v_gene: TRBV29-1; d_gene: TRBD1; abundance: NA; CDR3aa: CSVVGPGGVYEQYF; CDR3nt: TGCAGCGTTGTCGGTCCAGGGGGAGTCTACGAGCAGTACTTC
len: 14; j_gene: TRBJ2-7; v_gene: TRBV7-2; d_gene: TRBD2; abundance: NA; CDR3aa: CASSPRTSASEQYF; CDR3nt: TGTGCCAGCAGCCCCAGGACTAGCGCCTCCGAGCAGTACTTC
len: 15; j_gene: TRBJ1-3; v_gene: TRBV18; d_gene: NA; abundance: once; CDR3aa: CASSMRASETDTIYF; CDR3nt: TGTGCCAGCTCAATGAGGGCTAGTGAGACGGACACCATATATTTT
len: 12; j_gene: TRBJ2-7; v_gene: TRBV5-4; d_gene: NA; abundance: NA; CDR3aa: CASSLDTYEQYF; CDR3nt: TGTGCCAGCAGCTTGGACACCTACGAGCAGTACTTC
len: 14; j_gene: TRBJ2-7; v_gene: TRBV13; d_gene: TRBD1; abundance: NA; CDR3aa: CASSLGGQGYEQYF; CDR3nt: TGTGCCAGCAGCTTAGGAGGACAGGGTTACGAGCAGTACTTC
len: 13; j_gene: TRBJ1-2; v_gene: TRBV5-1; d_gene: NA; abundance: once; CDR3aa: CASSFSGENGYTF; CDR3nt: TGCGCCAGCAGCTTTTCAGGGGAGAATGGCTACACCTTC